This TCR beta chain was observed in a study of blood T cell repertoires in COVID-19. Overall study: Donors in the United States, Italy and Spain gave samples during acute or convalescent COVID-19. Sample material is recorded as cDNA or gDNA derived from T cells, B-cell-depleted T cells, or PBMCs.

With 2 bases removed from V and 1 base from J, the gap between germline ends came to 8 bases. The CDR3 covers 14 residues. In germline, CDR1 is LGHDT, CDR2 YNNKEL (reference sequence). Produced via immunoSEQ multiplex PCR; TCRdb's table is partial and in-frame only. Among 26,000 or so clones listed, roughly 70% were seen once. This chain joins TRBV3-1 (or the pseudogene TRBV3-2) and TRBJ2-5; weak D call: TRBD1 (6 bases). This TCR derives from a man aged 55 to 70 with active or convalescent COVID-19. Source material: peripheral blood. In nucleotides, the CDR3 is TGTGCCAGCAGCCAACAGGGGCCCCAAGAGACCCAGTACTTC. Translated: CASSQQGPQETQYF.